This T cell receptor beta chain was recorded in a study of neurological immune-mediated disorders. Points from the study as a whole: The expanded clones of different subjects shared no CDR3 amino acid sequences (suggesting private repertoires in all groups).

The sample holds many counts of this clonotype. Its antigen is undetermined. V dropped 2 bases and J dropped 9; count of bases not matched to a gene: 5. Germline CDR1 SGHTA, CDR2 FQGTGA. This CDR3 spans 15 amino acids. The healthy controls volunteered at a blood bank in Maryland, USA. 5'RACE generated cDNA with 10-nucleotide random UMIs. TCRdb recomputed calls from the 5' RACE reads with MiXCR, one row per CDR3 protein. The data hold tens of thousands of distinct CDR3 sequences, with more than 15% observed a single time. The sample comprised PBMCs. The rearrangement uses TRBV7-3 and TRBJ2-1, with 12 bases matching TRBD2. The TCR originated in a woman between 35 and 50 years old in good health. CDR3 region: CASSLASGGASEQFF. As DNA, the CDR3 is TGTGCCAGCAGCTTAGCTAGCGGGGGGGCCAGTGAGCAGTTCTTC.